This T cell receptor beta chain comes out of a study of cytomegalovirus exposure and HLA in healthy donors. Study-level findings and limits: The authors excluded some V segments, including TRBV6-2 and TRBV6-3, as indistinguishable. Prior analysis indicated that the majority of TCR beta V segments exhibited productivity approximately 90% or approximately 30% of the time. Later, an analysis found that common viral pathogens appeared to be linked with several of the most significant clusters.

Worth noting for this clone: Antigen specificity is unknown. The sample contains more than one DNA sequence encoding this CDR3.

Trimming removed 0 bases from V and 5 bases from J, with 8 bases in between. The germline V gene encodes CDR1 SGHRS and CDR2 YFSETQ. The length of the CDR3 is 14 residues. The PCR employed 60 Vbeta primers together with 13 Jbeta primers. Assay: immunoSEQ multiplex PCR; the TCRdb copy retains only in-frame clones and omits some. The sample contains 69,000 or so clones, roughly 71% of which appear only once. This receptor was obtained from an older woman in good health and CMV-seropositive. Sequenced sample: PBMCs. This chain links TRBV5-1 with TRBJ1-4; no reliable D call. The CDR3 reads CASSLGGGNEKLFF. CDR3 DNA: TGCGCCAGCAGCTTGGGCGGCGGAAATGAAAAACTGTTTTTT.